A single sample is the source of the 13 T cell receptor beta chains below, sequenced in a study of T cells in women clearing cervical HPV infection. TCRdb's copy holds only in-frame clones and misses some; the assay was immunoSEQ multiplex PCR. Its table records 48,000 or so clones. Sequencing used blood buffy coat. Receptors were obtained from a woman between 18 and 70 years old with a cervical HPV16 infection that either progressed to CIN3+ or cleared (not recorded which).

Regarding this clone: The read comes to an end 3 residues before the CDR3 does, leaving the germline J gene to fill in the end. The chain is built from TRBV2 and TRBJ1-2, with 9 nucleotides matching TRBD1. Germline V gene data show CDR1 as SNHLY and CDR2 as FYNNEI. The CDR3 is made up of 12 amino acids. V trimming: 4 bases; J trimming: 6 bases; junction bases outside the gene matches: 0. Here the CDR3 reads CASSGTGDGYTF. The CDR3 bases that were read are TGTGCCAGCAGTGGGACAGGGGATGGC.

The CDR3 spells CASSPLAGNEQYF. The covered CDR3 bases are TGTGCCAGCTCACCTCTAGCGGGTAACGAG. The rearrangement uses TRBV18 and TRBJ2-7, with 8 bases that match TRBD2. The CDR3 is cut off 3 residues early in the read; its end comes from the germline J gene. CDR1 and CDR2 from the germline V gene are KGHSH and LQKENI. The CDR3 covers 13 residues. V was clipped by 3 bases and J by 5 bases; unmatched bases: 3.

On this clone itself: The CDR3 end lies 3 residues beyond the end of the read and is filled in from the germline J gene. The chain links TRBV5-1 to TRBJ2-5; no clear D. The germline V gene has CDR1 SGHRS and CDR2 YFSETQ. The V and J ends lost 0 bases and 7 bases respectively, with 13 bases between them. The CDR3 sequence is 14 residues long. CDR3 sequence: CASSLALRERTQYF. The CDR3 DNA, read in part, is TGCGCCAGCAGCTTGGCCCTACGAGAAAGGACC.

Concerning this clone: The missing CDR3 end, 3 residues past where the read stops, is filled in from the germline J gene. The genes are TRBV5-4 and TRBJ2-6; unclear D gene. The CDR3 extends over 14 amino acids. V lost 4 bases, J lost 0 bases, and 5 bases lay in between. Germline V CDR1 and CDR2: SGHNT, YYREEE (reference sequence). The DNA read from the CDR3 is TGTGCCAGCAGCCGGTTCTCTGGGGCCAACGTC. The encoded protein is CASSRFSGANV. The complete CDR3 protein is CASSRFSGANVLTF.

This CDR3 is CASSLGSGAYNEQFF. CDR3 DNA (partial): TGCGCCAGCAGCTTGGGTAGCGGGGCATACAATGAG. V and J are TRBV5-1 and TRBJ2-1; TRBD2 matches at 8 bases. Read sequence stops 3 residues before the CDR3 end, and the germline J gene provides the missing end. CDR1 SGHRS and CDR2 YFSETQ come from the germline V gene. This CDR3 has 15 residues. The trim removed 0 bases at V and 4 bases at J, leaving 3 bases unmatched.

This chain's CDR3 is CSVSATGNTEAFF. The covered CDR3 bases are TGCAGCGTTAGTGCGACAGGGAACACTGAA. The rearrangement joins TRBV29-1 to TRBJ1-1, with a weak D call TRBD1 (6 bases). The read ends 3 residues shy of where the CDR3 ends; the end is completed using the germline J gene. V was pared by 5 bases and J by 1 base, with 11 bases between. Per germline, CDR1 SQVTM and CDR2 ANQGSEA. The CDR3 length is 13 residues.

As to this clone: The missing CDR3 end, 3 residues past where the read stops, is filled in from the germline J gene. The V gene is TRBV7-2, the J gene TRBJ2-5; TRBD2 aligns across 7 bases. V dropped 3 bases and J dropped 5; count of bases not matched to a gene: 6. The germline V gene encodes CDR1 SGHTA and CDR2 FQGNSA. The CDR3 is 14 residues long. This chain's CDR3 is CASSFQTSSETQYF. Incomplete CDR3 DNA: TGTGCCAGCAGCTTCCAGACTAGCAGTGAGACC.

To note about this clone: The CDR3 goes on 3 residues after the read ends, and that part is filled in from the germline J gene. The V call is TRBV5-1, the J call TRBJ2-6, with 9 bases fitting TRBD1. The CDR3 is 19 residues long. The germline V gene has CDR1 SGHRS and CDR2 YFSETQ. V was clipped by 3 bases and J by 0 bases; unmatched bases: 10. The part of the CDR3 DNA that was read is TGCGCCAGCAGCTCCACAACCGGGACAGGGAGCTCTGGGGCCAACGTC. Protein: CASSSTTGTGSSGANV. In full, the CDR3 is CASSSTTGTGSSGANVLTF.

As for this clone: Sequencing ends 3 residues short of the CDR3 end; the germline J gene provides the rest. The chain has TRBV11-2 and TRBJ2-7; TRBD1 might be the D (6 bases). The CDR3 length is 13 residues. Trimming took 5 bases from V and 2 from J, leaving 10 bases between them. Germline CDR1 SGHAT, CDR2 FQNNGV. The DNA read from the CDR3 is TGTGCCAGCAGCACCCCAGGGGCCTACGAG. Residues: CASSTPGAYE. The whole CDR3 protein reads CASSTPGAYEQYF.

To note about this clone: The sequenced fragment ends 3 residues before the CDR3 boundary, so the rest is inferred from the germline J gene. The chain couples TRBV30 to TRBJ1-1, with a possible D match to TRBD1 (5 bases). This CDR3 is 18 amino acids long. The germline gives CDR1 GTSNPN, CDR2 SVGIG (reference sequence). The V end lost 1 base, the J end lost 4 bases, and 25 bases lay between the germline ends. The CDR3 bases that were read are TGTGCCTGGAGTGGGTTAGGGGTTCTACAAACGGGGGGCACTGAA. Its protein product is CAWSGLGVLQTGGTE. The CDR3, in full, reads CAWSGLGVLQTGGTEAFF.

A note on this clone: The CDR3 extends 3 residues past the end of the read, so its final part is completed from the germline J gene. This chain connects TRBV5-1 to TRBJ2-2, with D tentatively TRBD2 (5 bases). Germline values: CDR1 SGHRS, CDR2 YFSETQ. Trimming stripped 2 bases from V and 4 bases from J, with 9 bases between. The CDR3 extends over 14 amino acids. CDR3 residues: CASSFASSTGELFF. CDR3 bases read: TGCGCCAGCAGCTTCGCTAGCAGCACCGGGGAG.

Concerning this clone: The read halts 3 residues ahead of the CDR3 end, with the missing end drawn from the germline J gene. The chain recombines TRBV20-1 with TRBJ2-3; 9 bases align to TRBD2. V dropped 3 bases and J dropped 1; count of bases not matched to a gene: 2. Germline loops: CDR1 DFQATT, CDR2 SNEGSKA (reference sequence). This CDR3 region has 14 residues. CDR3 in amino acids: CSARVAGGTDTQYF. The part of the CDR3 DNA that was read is TGCAGTGCTAGGGTAGCGGGAGGCACAGATACG.

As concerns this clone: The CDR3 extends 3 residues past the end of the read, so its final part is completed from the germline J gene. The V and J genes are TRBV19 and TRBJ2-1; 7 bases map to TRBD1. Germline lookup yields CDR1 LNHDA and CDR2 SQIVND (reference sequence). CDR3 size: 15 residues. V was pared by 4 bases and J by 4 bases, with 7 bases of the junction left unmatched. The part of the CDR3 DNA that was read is TGTGCCAGTAGTAGAGGGGGCAGGGTATACAATGAG. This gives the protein CASSRGGRVYNE. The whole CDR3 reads CASSRGGRVYNEQFF.